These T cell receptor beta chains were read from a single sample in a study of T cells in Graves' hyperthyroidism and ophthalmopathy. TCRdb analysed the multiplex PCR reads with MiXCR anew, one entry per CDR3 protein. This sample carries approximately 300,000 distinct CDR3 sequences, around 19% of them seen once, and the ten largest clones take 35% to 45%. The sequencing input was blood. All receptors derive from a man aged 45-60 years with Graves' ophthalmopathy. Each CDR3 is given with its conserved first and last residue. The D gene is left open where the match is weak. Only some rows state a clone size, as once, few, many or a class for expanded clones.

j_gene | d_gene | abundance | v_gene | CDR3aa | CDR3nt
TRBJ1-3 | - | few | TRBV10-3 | CAISEGGNTIYF | TGTGCCATCAGTGAGGGCGGAAACACCATATATTTT
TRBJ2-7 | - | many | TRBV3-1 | CASSQAGGSYEQYF | TGTGCCAGCAGCCAAGCTGGGGGCTCCTACGAGCAGTACTTC
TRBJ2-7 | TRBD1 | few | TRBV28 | CTSTLTGVLHEQYF | TGTACCAGCACCCTTACAGGGGTCCTCCACGAGCAGTACTTC
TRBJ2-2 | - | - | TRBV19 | CATQRSGELFF | TGTGCCACACAGAGATCCGGGGAGCTGTTTTTT
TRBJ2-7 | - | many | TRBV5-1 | CASKRDSSPREQYF | TGCGCCAGCAAAAGGGACTCCTCCCCTAGGGAGCAGTACTTC
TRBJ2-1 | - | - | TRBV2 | CASSPTVNEQFF | TGTGCCAGCAGCCCAACCGTAAATGAGCAGTTCTTC
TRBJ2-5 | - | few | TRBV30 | CAWSWQPYQETQYF | TGTGCCTGGAGTTGGCAGCCGTACCAAGAGACCCAGTACTTC
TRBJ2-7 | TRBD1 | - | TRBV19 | CASSRGTGPYEQYF | TGTGCCAGTAGTAGGGGGACAGGTCCCTACGAGCAGTACTTC
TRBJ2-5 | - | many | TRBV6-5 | CASSYSVQETQYF | TGTGCCAGCAGTTACTCGGTGCAAGAGACCCAGTACTTC
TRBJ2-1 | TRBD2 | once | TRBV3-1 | CASSQGALGLAGKNEQFF | TGTGCCAGCAGCCAAGGGGCCTTGGGACTAGCGGGGAAGAATGAGCAGTTCTTC
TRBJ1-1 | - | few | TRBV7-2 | CASSPGTIKGEAFF | TGTGCCAGCAGCCCCGGGACAATAAAAGGAGAAGCTTTCTTT
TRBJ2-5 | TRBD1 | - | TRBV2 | CASSPALGQGGEETQYF | TGTGCCAGCAGCCCGGCCTTGGGACAGGGGGGCGAGGAGACCCAGTACTTC
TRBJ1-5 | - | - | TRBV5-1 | CASSLDPAGLNQPQHF | TGCGCCAGCAGCTTGGACCCGGCAGGTCTCAATCAGCCCCAGCATTTT
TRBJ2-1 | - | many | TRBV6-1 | CASSEVGSPNEQFF | TGTGCCAGCAGTGAAGTCGGATCCCCCAATGAGCAGTTCTTC
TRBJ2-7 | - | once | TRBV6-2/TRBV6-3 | CASSYPYLYEQYF | TGTGCCAGCAGTTACCCCTACCTCTACGAGCAGTACTTC
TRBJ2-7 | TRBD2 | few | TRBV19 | CASSGREGIYEQYF | TGTGCCAGTAGTGGGAGGGAGGGCATCTACGAGCAGTACTTC
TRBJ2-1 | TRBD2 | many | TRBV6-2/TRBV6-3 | CASSSSTSGRAYNEQFF | TGTGCCAGCAGTTCCTCGACTAGCGGGAGGGCCTACAATGAGCAGTTCTTC
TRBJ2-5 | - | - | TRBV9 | CASSVGGPVETQYF | TGTGCCAGCAGCGTAGGGGGGCCGGTGGAGACCCAGTACTTC
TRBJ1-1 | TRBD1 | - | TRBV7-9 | CASRGDRRAFF | TGTGCCAGCAGAGGGGACAGGCGGGCTTTCTTT
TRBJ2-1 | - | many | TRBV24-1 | CATSDGSAEQFF | TGTGCCACCAGTGATGGGTCGGCTGAGCAGTTCTTC
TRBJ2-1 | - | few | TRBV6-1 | CASSETSGIPRNNEQFF | TGTGCCAGCAGTGAGACATCCGGGATCCCTAGAAACAATGAGCAGTTCTTC
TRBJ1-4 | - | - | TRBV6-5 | CASSYSGSLNEKLFF | TGTGCCAGCAGTTACAGCGGGAGCCTTAATGAAAAACTGTTTTTT
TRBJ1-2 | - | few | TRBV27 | CASRDSDAWGYTF | TGTGCCAGCAGAGATAGTGATGCATGGGGCTACACCTTC
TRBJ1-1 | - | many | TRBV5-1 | CASTEGENTEAFF | TGCGCCAGCACCGAAGGGGAGAACACTGAAGCTTTCTTT
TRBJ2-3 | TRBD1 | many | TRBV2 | CASSRTGTRTDTQYF | TGTGCCAGCAGTCGGACAGGGACCCGCACAGATACGCAGTATTTT
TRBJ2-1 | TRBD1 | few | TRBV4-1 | CASSLGQGGHNEQFF | TGCGCCAGCAGCCTAGGACAGGGTGGCCACAATGAGCAGTTCTTC
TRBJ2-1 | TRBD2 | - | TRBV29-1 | CSVAGTSAYNEQFF | TGCAGCGTGGCCGGGACTAGTGCCTACAATGAGCAGTTCTTC
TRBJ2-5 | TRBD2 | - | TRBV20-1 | CSASPRLAGVETQYF | TGCAGTGCTTCCCCCCGACTAGCGGGAGTAGAGACCCAGTACTTC
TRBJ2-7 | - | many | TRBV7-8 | CASSSVPGVYEQYF | TGTGCCAGCAGCTCGGTGCCAGGGGTCTACGAGCAGTACTTC
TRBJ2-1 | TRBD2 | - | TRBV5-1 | CASSLGASGGYNEQFF | TGCGCCAGCAGCCTCGGAGCTAGCGGGGGATACAATGAGCAGTTCTTC
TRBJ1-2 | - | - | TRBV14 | CASSQEGVNYGYTF | TGTGCCAGCAGCCAAGAAGGGGTTAACTATGGCTACACCTTC
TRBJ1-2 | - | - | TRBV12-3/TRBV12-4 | CASSKRTVGGYGYTF | TGTGCCAGCAGTAAACGGACAGTGGGGGGTTACGGCTACACCTTC
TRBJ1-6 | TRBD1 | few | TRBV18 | CASSPTGDRNSPLHF | TGTGCCAGCTCACCGACAGGGGATAGGAATTCACCCCTCCACTTT
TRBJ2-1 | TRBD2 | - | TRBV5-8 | CASSLLAGSRGEQFF | TGTGCCAGCAGCTTGCTAGCGGGCTCAAGGGGTGAGCAGTTCTTC
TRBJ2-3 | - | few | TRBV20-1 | CSARDPSGSTDTQYF | TGCAGTGCTAGAGATCCCAGCGGGAGCACAGATACGCAGTATTTT
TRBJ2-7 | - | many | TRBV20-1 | CSASEPGSSYEQYF | TGCAGTGCTAGTGAACCCGGGAGCTCCTACGAGCAGTACTTC
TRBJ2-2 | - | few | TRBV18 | CASSPQTRERDTGELFF | TGTGCCAGCTCACCACAGACCCGGGAGAGGGACACCGGGGAGCTGTTTTTT
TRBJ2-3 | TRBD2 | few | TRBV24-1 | CATSDLAGAQDTQYF | TGTGCCACCAGTGATCTAGCGGGAGCCCAAGATACGCAGTATTTT
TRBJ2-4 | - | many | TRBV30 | CAWSKDAGNIQYF | TGTGCCTGGAGTAAAGACGCTGGGAACATTCAGTACTTC
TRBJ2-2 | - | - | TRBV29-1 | CSVAPRSANTGELFF | TGCAGCGTTGCGCCCCGGAGCGCGAACACCGGGGAGCTGTTTTTT
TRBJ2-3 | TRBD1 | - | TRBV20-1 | CSARSDRFQRGNSDTQYF | TGCAGTGCTAGATCGGACAGGTTCCAAAGAGGCAACTCAGATACGCAGTATTTT
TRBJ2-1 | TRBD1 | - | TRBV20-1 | CSADMDRGDEQFF | TGCAGTGCGGATATGGACAGGGGGGATGAGCAGTTCTTC
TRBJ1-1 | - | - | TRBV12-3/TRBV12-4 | CASSFFQVSNTEAFF | TGTGCCAGCAGTTTTTTTCAGGTCTCGAACACTGAAGCTTTCTTT
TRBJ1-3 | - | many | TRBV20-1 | CSARLPSAPGNTIYF | TGCAGTGCTAGGCTACCTAGTGCGCCTGGAAACACCATATATTTT
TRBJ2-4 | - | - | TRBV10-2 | CASSESNIQYF | TGCGCCAGCAGTGAATCGAACATTCAGTACTTC
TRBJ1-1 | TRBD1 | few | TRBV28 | CASSFNYALGQASSEAFF | TGTGCCAGCAGTTTCAATTATGCCCTCGGACAGGCTTCCAGTGAAGCTTTCTTT
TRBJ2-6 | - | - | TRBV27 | CASSIGGGSGANVLTF | TGTGCCAGCAGCATAGGGGGGGGCTCTGGGGCCAACGTCCTGACTTTC